This entry lists 18 T cell receptor beta chains sequenced from one sample in a study of blood T cell repertoires in COVID-19. Clones were read by immunoSEQ multiplex PCR, and TCRdb kept only the in-frame ones, dropping some. The data contain over 300,000 clones, 75% to 90% of them seen just once; the ten biggest clones take up under 2.5%. Input material: PBMCs or T cells enriched from blood (not recorded which). The receptors here all came from a man aged 25 to 45 who had recovered from COVID-19.

This chain uses TRBV9 with TRBJ2-1; unclear D gene. The CDR3 is 14 amino acids. Trimming stripped 0 bases from V and 8 bases from J, with 12 bases between. Per the germline V gene, CDR1 is SGDLS and CDR2 is YYNGEE. CDR3 in amino acids: CASSVGTAVDEQFF. The CDR3 DNA sequence: TGTGCCAGCAGCGTAGGTACGGCGGTTGATGAGCAGTTCTTC.

V is TRBV5-3 and J is TRBJ1-4; 8 bases line up with TRBD1. TRBV5-3 counts as an open reading frame of uncertain function. V shed 2 bases, J shed 1 base, and the junction held 4 bases outside the gene matches. The CDR3 consists of 16 residues. In DNA form, the CDR3 reads TGTGCCAGAAGCTTAGGACAGGGTGGAACTAATGAAAAACTGTTTTTT. Its protein product is CARSLGQGGTNEKLFF.

The chain has TRBV7-2 and TRBJ1-2; 8 bases align to TRBD1. V trimming: 3 bases; J trimming: 7 bases; junction bases outside the gene matches: 7. CDR1 and CDR2 (germline): SGHTA, FQGNSA. This CDR3 region has 14 residues. The CDR3: CASSLTGVGSGYTF. DNA of the CDR3: TGTGCCAGCAGCTTGACAGGGGTTGGGTCTGGCTACACCTTC.

Concerning this clone: Compared with germline, one end of the junction differs, possibly owing to a read error. The rearrangement uses TRBV18 and TRBJ1-1, with TRBD1 as a possible D gene (5 bases). CDR1 is KGHSH and CDR2 is LQKENI in the germline V gene. This CDR3 is 14 amino acids long. CDR3 amino acids: CASSPYQGSTEAFF. The CDR3 nucleotides are TGTGCCAGTTCACCGTATCAGGGATCCACTGAAGCTTTCTTT.

Points on this clone: Its ends do not fully match the called genes, so a read error is possible. The CDR3 here is CASSQARGRYNGQFF. DNA of the CDR3: TGTGCCAGCAGCCAAGCCAGGGGCCGCTACAATGGGCAGTTCTTC. The chain links TRBV3-1 (or the pseudogene TRBV3-2) to TRBJ2-1; the D gene is possibly TRBD1 (6 bases). This CDR3 is 15 amino acids long. Germline V gives CDR1 LGHDT, CDR2 YNNKEL (reference sequence).

The chain employs TRBV3-1 (or the pseudogene TRBV3-2) and TRBJ2-7; 7 bases align to TRBD2. This CDR3 comprises 14 residues. Germline trimming cut 1 base from V and 9 bases from J; bases unmatched to any gene: 9. The germline V gene encodes CDR1 LGHDT and CDR2 YNNKEL (reference sequence). CDR3 nucleotide sequence: TGTGCCAGCAGCCAAGCCGGACTAGAGTTTGCGCAGTACTTC. It codes for CASSQAGLEFAQYF.

The genes are TRBV29-1 and TRBJ2-1; the match to TRBD2 covers 13 bases. Germline values: CDR1 SQVTM, CDR2 ANQGSEA. V dropped 1 base and J dropped 0; count of bases not matched to a gene: 12. The CDR3 extends over 20 amino acids. CDR3 region: CSVEGLVTSGGRSSYNEQFF. The CDR3 nucleotides read TGCAGCGTTGAAGGCCTAGTGACTAGCGGGGGGAGGAGCTCCTACAATGAGCAGTTCTTC.

The chain joins TRBV27 to TRBJ2-1; perhaps TRBD1 as D (5 bases). This CDR3 contains 12 residues. V was pared by 5 bases and J by 8 bases, with 10 bases between. Germline lookup yields CDR1 MNHEY and CDR2 SMNVEV (reference sequence). The chain's CDR3 is CASSPGLHEQFF. CDR3 nucleotide sequence: TGTGCCAGCAGTCCAGGGCTGCATGAGCAGTTCTTC.

The chain employs TRBV5-4 and TRBJ1-3, with D perhaps TRBD1 (6 bases). The CDR3 runs 16 residues. Trimming took 4 bases from V and 1 from J, leaving 15 bases between them. The V gene's germline CDR1 is SGHNT and CDR2 YYREEE (reference sequence). CDR3 amino acids: CASSRDTNPSGNTIYF. In nucleotides, the CDR3 is TGTGCCAGCAGCAGGGACACGAATCCGTCTGGAAACACCATATATTTT. Looking up the rest from reference TRBV5-4 and TRBJ1-3 gives the full variable domain: ETGVTQSPTHLIKTRGQQVTLRCSSQSGHNTVSWYQQALGQGPQFIFQYYREEENGRGNFPPRFSGLQFPNYSSELNVNALELDDSALYLCASSRDTNPSGNTIYFGEGSWLTVV.

The rearrangement joins TRBV7-2 to TRBJ1-2; D not resolved. V shed 5 bases and J shed 2 bases, with 9 bases lying between them. The germline CDR1 and CDR2 sequences are SGHTA and FQGNSA. The CDR3 runs 13 residues. CDR3 bases: TGTGCCAGCAGCGTATCCTTCAACTATGGCTACACCTTC. It encodes CASSVSFNYGYTF.

This clone was found a few times. The chain has TRBV15 and TRBJ1-5; D perhaps matches TRBD1 (6 bases). Germline lookup yields CDR1 LNHNV and CDR2 YYDKDF (reference sequence). With 4 bases removed from V and 4 bases from J, the gap between germline ends came to 8 bases. The CDR3 length is 13 residues. CDR3 loop: CATSTGVNQPQHF. The CDR3 DNA sequence: TGTGCCACCAGCACAGGGGTAAATCAGCCCCAGCATTTT.

The V call is TRBV5-1, the J call TRBJ1-1, with a weak D call TRBD1 (5 bases). The length of the CDR3 is 16 residues. The V end was cut by 0 bases, the J end by 4 bases, with 16 bases between. From germline, CDR1 is SGHRS and CDR2 YFSETQ. Here the CDR3 reads CASSLAPGISSTEAFF. For the CDR3, the DNA is TGCGCCAGCAGCTTGGCCCCAGGGATCAGTTCCACTGAAGCTTTCTTT. The full variable domain, rest sourced from reference TRBV5-1 and TRBJ1-1, is KAGVTQTPRYLIKTRGQQVTLSCSPISGHRSVSWYQQTPGQGLQFLFEYFSETQRNKGNFPGRFSGRQFSNSRSEMNVSTLELGDSALYLCASSLAPGISSTEAFFGQGTRLTVV.

The rearrangement links TRBV9 to TRBJ1-2; 8 bases line up with TRBD1. This CDR3 has 14 amino acids. Germline V gene data show CDR1 as SGDLS and CDR2 as YYNGEE. The trim removed 5 bases at V and 7 bases at J, leaving 10 bases unmatched. The CDR3: CASRADRGSGGYTF. In DNA form, the CDR3 reads TGTGCCAGCAGGGCAGACAGGGGATCGGGTGGCTACACCTTC. The full variable domain, in which reference TRBV9 and TRBJ1-2 provide the parts outside the CDR3, is DSGVTQTPKHLITATGQRVTLRCSPRSGDLSVYWYQQSLDQGLQFLIQYYNGEERAKGNILERFSAQQFPDLHSELNLSSLELGDSALYFCASRADRGSGGYTFGSGTRLTVV.

J is TRBJ1-4 and V is TRBV4-3, with 12 positions matching TRBD1. Germline CDR1 LGHNA, CDR2 YSLEER. The CDR3 is 16 amino acids. The junction had 4 bases not matched to a gene; V was cut back by 1 base and J by 7 bases. The CDR3 DNA is TGCGCCAGCAGCCAAGTTTGGGACAGGGGGCTTGAAAAACTGTTTTTT. Residues: CASSQVWDRGLEKLFF.

V is TRBV7-2 and J is TRBJ2-2, with a tentative D call TRBD1 (7 bases). The ends were cut back, 4 bases at V and 6 bases at J, with 12 bases in the middle. The germline CDR1 and CDR2 sequences are SGHTA and FQGNSA. The CDR3 loop spans 14 amino acids. As DNA, the CDR3 is TGTGCCAGCAGCTCGGGCAGGGGGGCCGGGGAGCTGTTTTTT. Translation gives CASSSGRGAGELFF.

This CDR3 reads CASSFDRGDGNTIYF. CDR3 sequence (DNA): TGTGCCAGCAGCTTTGACAGGGGTGACGGAAACACCATATATTTT. This chain joins TRBV7-9 and TRBJ1-3; 8 bases line up with TRBD1. Trimming cost V 3 bases and J 4 bases; bases outside gene matches: 5. The CDR3 is made up of 15 amino acids. The germline gives CDR1 SEHNR, CDR2 FQNEAQ (reference sequence).

This clone appeared once. The chain carries TRBV6-1 and TRBJ1-1, with 8 bases identical to TRBD1. V lost 2 bases and J lost 3; bases outside the gene matches: 5. The germline V gene has CDR1 MNHNS and CDR2 SASEGT. The CDR3 contains 15 residues. CDR3 amino acids: CASSEPDRGYTEAFF. CDR3 DNA: TGTGCCAGCAGTGAACCCGACAGGGGCTACACTGAAGCTTTCTTT.

The rearrangement joins TRBV29-1 to TRBJ2-1; 7 nucleotides agree with TRBD1. The CDR3 is made up of 13 amino acids. Trimming took 7 bases from V and 4 from J; bases not matched to a gene: 7. Per germline, CDR1 SQVTM and CDR2 ANQGSEA. The CDR3 coding sequence is TGCAGCGCAAAGACAGGGACATACAATGAGCAGTTCTTC. This codes for CSAKTGTYNEQFF.